Below are 21 T cell receptor beta chains sequenced from a single sample in a study of T cell responses to AZD1222 COVID-19 vaccine. Sequenced by immunoSEQ multiplex PCR; TCRdb stores in-frame clones only, minus some. Among 75,000 to 100,000 clones, roughly 92% were seen once, and the ten largest hold around 2.9%. The specimen was peripheral blood, collected 28 days after the second AZD1222 dose. The receptors were sampled from an adult who received the AZD1222 COVID-19 vaccine.

The chain has TRBV11-2 and TRBJ1-6; no definite D call. CDR1 is SGHAT, CDR2 FQNNGV, per germline. The CDR3 loop spans 14 amino acids. Trimming took off 5 bases at V and 8 bases at J, with 13 bases between the two ends. CDR3 protein: CASSRNGRDSPLHF. Here the CDR3 DNA reads TGTGCCAGCAGCCGAAATGGGAGGGATTCACCCCTCCACTTT.

V and J are TRBV29-1 and TRBJ1-5; no firm D call. Germline CDR1 is SQVTM and CDR2 is ANQGSEA. This CDR3 is 13 amino acids long. V was shortened by 4 bases and J by 6 bases, with 13 bases between the two germline ends. Here the CDR3 reads CSVGEGMGQPQHF. In DNA, the CDR3 is TGCAGCGTTGGGGAAGGGATGGGTCAGCCCCAGCATTTT.

The rearrangement links TRBV6-4 to TRBJ1-2; D is undetermined. Germline-derived CDR1 and CDR2 are MRHNA and SNTAGT. V shed 2 bases and J shed 6 bases, with 10 bases lying between them. This CDR3 is built from 13 residues. The CDR3 region has the DNA TGTGCCAGCAGTGACCGATGGAGGGATGGCTACACCTTC. It codes for CASSDRWRDGYTF.

The V gene is TRBV14, the J gene TRBJ1-2; 8 positions agree with TRBD1. This CDR3 spans 15 amino acids. Looked up from germline, CDR1 is SGHDN and CDR2 is FVKESK. V trimming: 4 bases; J trimming: 4 bases; junction bases outside the gene matches: 8. Here the CDR3 DNA reads TGTGCCAGCAGCCCATGGACAGGGAAAGGCTATGGCTACACCTTC. This encodes CASSPWTGKGYGYTF.

The V and J genes are TRBV5-1 and TRBJ2-7; maybe TRBD1 (6 bases). The CDR3 sequence is 15 residues long. Looked up from germline, CDR1 is SGHRS and CDR2 is YFSETQ. V shed 5 bases and J shed 0 bases, with 15 bases lying between them. The DNA for the CDR3 is TGCGCCAGCAGACGGGACACCCTTAGCTCCTACGAGCAGTACTTC. Residues: CASRRDTLSSYEQYF. Full variable domain (outside the CDR3, taken from reference TRBV5-1 and TRBJ2-7): KAGVTQTPRYLIKTRGQQVTLSCSPISGHRSVSWYQQTPGQGLQFLFEYFSETQRNKGNFPGRFSGRQFSNSRSEMNVSTLELGDSALYLCASRRDTLSSYEQYFGPGTRLTVT.

V is TRBV6-5 and J is TRBJ2-3; 8 bases map to TRBD1. J was trimmed by 0 bases and V by 8 bases; bases with no gene match: 7. The CDR3 runs to 15 residues. Germline V CDR1 and CDR2: MNHEY, SVGAGI. CDR3 nucleotides: TGTGCCAGCCGTTCAAGGGACAGGAGCACAGATACGCAGTATTTT. This translates into CASRSRDRSTDTQYF.

This sequence joins TRBV5-4 and TRBJ2-7; 9 bases match TRBD2. The CDR3 has 15 residues. Germline V gene sequence: CDR1 SGHNT, CDR2 YYREEE (reference sequence). The V and J ends lost 2 bases and 6 bases, in that order; junction bases with no gene match: 9. The CDR3 here is CASSFPGAGGREQYF. The CDR3 nucleotides read TGTGCCAGCAGCTTCCCGGGGGCGGGGGGGCGCGAGCAGTACTTC.

This chain joins TRBV4-3 and TRBJ1-6; D may be TRBD1 (6 bases). The CDR3 is 17 amino acids. Trimming pared 1 base from V and 2 bases from J, leaving 12 bases between. CDR1 and CDR2 (germline): LGHNA, YSLEER. Here the CDR3 reads CASSQGPRGAYNSPLHF. CDR3 nucleotide sequence: TGCGCCAGCAGCCAAGGACCCAGGGGTGCCTATAATTCACCCCTCCACTTT.

The gene calls are TRBV12-3 or TRBV12-4 and TRBJ1-1; tentative D call: TRBD1 (5 bases). CDR3 size: 13 residues. Trimming removed 8 bases at V and 0 bases at J, with 10 bases between. The CDR3 sequence is CASVGRLNTEAFF. In DNA, the CDR3 is TGTGCCAGCGTGGGACGGTTGAACACTGAAGCTTTCTTT.

V and J are TRBV4-1 and TRBJ1-2; D is unclear. The CDR3 consists of 16 residues. Per the germline V gene, CDR1 is MGHRA and CDR2 is YSYEKL. V gave up 3 bases and J gave up 3 bases, with 17 bases separating them. This CDR3 is CASSHPDGPSHYGYTF. The CDR3 region has the DNA TGCGCCAGCAGCCACCCGGACGGACCTTCTCACTATGGCTACACCTTC.

V usage is TRBV2 and J usage is TRBJ2-5; TRBD2 matches at 11 bases. Germline lookup yields CDR1 SNHLY and CDR2 FYNNEI. The CDR3 runs to 16 residues. The junction had 7 bases not matched to a gene; V was cut back by 2 bases and J by 5 bases. DNA of the CDR3: TGTGCCAGCAGTGAAAGTAGCGGGGGGGCCTGGGAGACCCAGTACTTC. Translating it yields CASSESSGGAWETQYF.

This chain's CDR3 is CASSFSGRGEKLFF. In DNA, the CDR3 is TGTGCCAGCAGTTTCTCAGGGAGGGGTGAAAAACTGTTTTTT. The gene calls are TRBV28 and TRBJ1-4; D is perhaps TRBD1 (5 bases). CDR3 length equals 14 residues. Germline CDR1 reads MDHEN; CDR2 reads SYDVKM. V lost 3 bases and J lost 7, with 12 bases in between. The complete variable domain, with remaining parts taken from reference TRBV28 and TRBJ1-4, reads DVKVTQSSRYLVKRTGEKVFLECVQDMDHENMFWYRQDPGLGLRLIYFSYDVKMKEKGDIPEGYSVSREKKERFSLILESASTNQTSMYLCASSFSGRGEKLFFGSGTQLSVL.

The chain uses TRBV7-9 and TRBJ1-2, with D possibly TRBD1 on 5 matching bases. V dropped 5 bases and J dropped 2 bases, with 18 bases sitting between them. The CDR3 has 16 residues. Germline V CDR1 and CDR2: SEHNR, FQNEAQ (reference sequence). The CDR3 region is CASSLGRNLKNYGYTF. The CDR3 DNA sequence: TGTGCCAGCAGCCTGGGACGTAACCTCAAAAACTATGGCTACACCTTC. Looking up the rest from reference TRBV7-9 and TRBJ1-2 gives the full variable domain: DTGVSQNPRHKITKRGQNVTFRCDPISEHNRLYWYRQTLGQGPEFLTYFQNEAQLEKSRLLSDRFSAERPKGSFSTLEIQRTEQGDSAMYLCASSLGRNLKNYGYTFGSGTRLTVV.

The chain employs TRBV5-1 and TRBJ1-5; 7 positions agree with TRBD1. In germline, CDR1 is SGHRS, CDR2 YFSETQ. This CDR3 is 15 amino acids long. V lost 4 bases and J lost 2; bases outside the gene matches: 6. Here the CDR3 DNA reads TGCGCCAGCAGCCCCTCCACAGGGGGCAATCAGCCCCAGCATTTT. Its protein product is CASSPSTGGNQPQHF. Using reference TRBV5-1 and TRBJ1-5 for the parts outside the CDR3, the full variable domain is KAGVTQTPRYLIKTRGQQVTLSCSPISGHRSVSWYQQTPGQGLQFLFEYFSETQRNKGNFPGRFSGRQFSNSRSEMNVSTLELGDSALYLCASSPSTGGNQPQHFGDGTRLSIL.

The chain carries TRBV9 and TRBJ1-1, with TRBD1 matching over 7 bases. The CDR3 has 15 residues. The V and J ends lost 0 bases and 4 bases, in that order; junction bases with no gene match: 6. Germline V gene sequence: CDR1 SGDLS, CDR2 YYNGEE. CDR3 loop: CASSVGPTGVTEAFF. The CDR3 nucleotides are TGTGCCAGCAGCGTAGGACCCACAGGGGTCACTGAAGCTTTCTTT.

The chain combines TRBV13 with TRBJ2-1; the D gene is possibly TRBD1 (5 bases). The V end lost 2 bases, the J end lost 8 bases, and 16 bases lay between the germline ends. The germline V gene encodes CDR1 PRHDT and CDR2 FYEKMQ (reference sequence). The CDR3 is 15 residues long. The CDR3 protein is CASSLFGALGDEQFF. The CDR3 bases are TGTGCCAGCAGCTTATTTGGGGCCTTGGGCGATGAGCAGTTCTTC. Based on the CDR3 plus reference TRBV13 and TRBJ2-1, the full variable domain is AAGVIQSPRHLIKEKRETATLKCYPIPRHDTVYWYQQGPGQDPQFLISFYEKMQSDKGSIPDRFSAQQFSDYHSELNMSSLELGDSALYFCASSLFGALGDEQFFGPGTRLTVL.

The chain recombines TRBV7-9 with TRBJ2-3, with 13 positions matching TRBD2. This CDR3 contains 15 residues. Germline V gene lookup returns CDR1 SEHNR and CDR2 FQNEAQ (reference sequence). The trim removed 5 bases at V and 4 bases at J, leaving 3 bases unmatched. DNA for the CDR3: TGTGCCAGCAGCCGACTAGCGGGGGGTTCAGATACGCAGTATTTT. Protein: CASSRLAGGSDTQYF.

The rearrangement joins TRBV11-3 to TRBJ2-2; tentative D call: TRBD2 (6 bases). The CDR3 is 17 residues long. CDR1 SGHNT and CDR2 YENEEA come from the germline V gene. V was cut by 1 base and J by 6 bases, with 18 bases left in between. Here the CDR3 reads CASSLVGARGLAGELFF. For the CDR3, the DNA is TGTGCCAGCAGCTTAGTAGGGGCAAGGGGACTGGCCGGGGAGCTGTTTTTT.

The V call is TRBV7-8, the J call TRBJ1-2; 8 nucleotides align to TRBD1. The CDR3 runs 15 residues. The trim removed 5 bases at V and 3 bases at J, leaving 8 bases unmatched. Germline V gene lookup returns CDR1 SGHVS and CDR2 FQNEAQ. CDR3 protein: CASSPRTGIDYGYTF. In DNA, the CDR3 is TGTGCCAGCAGCCCAAGGACAGGGATAGACTATGGCTACACCTTC.

The chain carries TRBV19 and TRBJ1-2; the D is unclear. Germline assignment: CDR1 LNHDA and CDR2 SQIVND (reference sequence). The germline V and J ends were trimmed by 6 bases and 3 bases, with 23 bases remaining between them. This CDR3 spans 17 amino acids. CDR3 amino acids: CASSPALFGNRDYGYTF. CDR3 nucleotide sequence: TGTGCCAGTAGCCCCGCCCTTTTCGGGAATCGCGACTATGGCTACACCTTC. Full variable domain (rest looked up from reference TRBV19 and TRBJ1-2): DGGITQSPKYLFRKEGQNVTLSCEQNLNHDAMYWYRQDPGQGLRLIYYSQIVNDFQKGDIAEGYSVSREKKESFPLTVTSAQKNPTAFYLCASSPALFGNRDYGYTFGSGTRLTVV.

The chain employs TRBV27 and TRBJ1-2; D is uncertain. V dropped 5 bases and J dropped 6 bases, with 16 bases sitting between them. The CDR3 spans 14 residues. Germline-derived CDR1 and CDR2 are MNHEY and SMNVEV (reference sequence). CDR3 residues: CASSLTRRADGYTF. CDR3 bases: TGTGCCAGCAGTCTAACCAGACGGGCGGATGGCTACACCTTC.